This T cell receptor (beta chain) comes out of a study of T cells in Graves' hyperthyroidism and ophthalmopathy. Amplification of TCR beta CDR3 regions was performed using RNA transcripts as template. The TCR CDR3 was amplified in a first-round RT-PCR using the HTBI primer set. Each CDR3 protein is one row after TCRdb ran MiXCR on the multiplex PCR reads. The sample lists about half a million distinct CDR3 sequences, less than 25% occurring once. Per germline, CDR1 DFQATT and CDR2 SNEGSKA (reference sequence). Trimming stripped 5 bases from V and 6 bases from J, with 11 bases between. CDR3 length: 11 amino acids.

The sample taken for sequencing was blood. The clonotype comes from a woman between 65 and 79 years old with Graves' ophthalmopathy. The V and J genes are TRBV20-1 and TRBJ2-7; D unclear. The CDR3 coding sequence is TGCAGTGCTTCAGACTGGGGCGAGCAGTACTTC. Translating it yields CSASDWGEQYF.